This TCR beta chain came from a study of T-cell reconstitution after alpha-beta-depleted transplantation in children. For TCRbeta, the library was prepared with unique molecular identifiers. From the PCR reads, TCRdb called clonotypes with MiXCR, one entry per CDR3 protein. The table shows some 520,000 distinct CDR3 sequences, with 30% to 35% occurring only once. The CDR3 extends over 13 amino acids. Per germline, CDR1 SQVTM and CDR2 ANQGSEA. With 5 bases clipped from V and 7 bases from J, the junction kept 6 bases outside the gene matches. Here the sequenced sample was PBMCs from the stem cell graft donor, taken from the stem cell graft. The chain couples TRBV29-1 to TRBJ1-5; 9 bases line up with TRBD1. This TCR was recovered from a human donor who donated a stem cell graft to a child with aplastic anemia. CDR3 DNA sequence: TGCAGCGTTCGGACAGGGGCGAACCAGCCCCAGCATTTT. Amino acids: CSVRTGANQPQHF.